This T cell receptor beta chain originates from a study of PD-1 blockade in classical Hodgkin lymphoma. The time point: cycle 4 day 1 (C4D1), after around six weeks of nivolumab. Every one of the patients relapsed after autologous stem cell transplantation (brentuximab vedotin exposure was variable). The data were produced by immunoSEQ multiplex PCR, yet TCRdb's version contains in-frame clones alone and is incomplete. The table records roughly 20,000 clones, roughly 77% of them present only once. In germline, CDR1 is SGHNT, CDR2 YYREEE (reference sequence). With 0 bases removed from V and 1 base from J, the gap between germline ends came to 10 bases. The CDR3 runs to 15 residues.

This sample comprised peripheral blood mononuclear cells (PBMCs), obtained before the fourth cycle of nivolumab. The origin of this receptor is a human donor with classical Hodgkin lymphoma. This sequence joins TRBV5-4 and TRBJ1-1; D is perhaps TRBD1 (6 bases). The CDR3 loop reads CASSLGGPKNTEAFF. In DNA, the CDR3 is TGTGCCAGCAGCTTGGGGGGGCCTAAGAACACTGAAGCTTTCTTT. The entire variable domain, with the rest obtained from reference TRBV5-4 and TRBJ1-1, is as follows: ETGVTQSPTHLIKTRGQQVTLRCSSQSGHNTVSWYQQALGQGPQFIFQYYREEENGRGNFPPRFSGLQFPNYSSELNVNALELDDSALYLCASSLGGPKNTEAFFGQGTRLTVV.